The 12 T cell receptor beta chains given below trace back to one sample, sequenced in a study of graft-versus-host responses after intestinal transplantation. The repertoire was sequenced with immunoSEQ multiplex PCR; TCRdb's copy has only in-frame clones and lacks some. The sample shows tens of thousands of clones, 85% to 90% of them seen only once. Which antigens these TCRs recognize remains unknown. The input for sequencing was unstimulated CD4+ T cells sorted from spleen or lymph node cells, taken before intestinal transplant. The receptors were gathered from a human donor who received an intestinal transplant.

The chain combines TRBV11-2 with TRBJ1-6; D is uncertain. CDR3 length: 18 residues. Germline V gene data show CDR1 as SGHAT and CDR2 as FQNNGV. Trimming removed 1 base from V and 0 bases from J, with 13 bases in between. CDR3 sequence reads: CASSLVGPPSSYNSPLHF. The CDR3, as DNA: TGTGCCAGCAGCTTAGTTGGGCCTCCAAGCTCCTATAATTCACCCCTCCACTTT.

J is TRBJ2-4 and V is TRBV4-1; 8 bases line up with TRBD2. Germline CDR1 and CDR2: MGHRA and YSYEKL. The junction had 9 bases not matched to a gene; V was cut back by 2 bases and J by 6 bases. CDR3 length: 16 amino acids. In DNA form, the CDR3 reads TGCGCCAGCAGCCAATTTTTCGGGGGGGCGGGAAACATTCAGTACTTC. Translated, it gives CASSQFFGGAGNIQYF.

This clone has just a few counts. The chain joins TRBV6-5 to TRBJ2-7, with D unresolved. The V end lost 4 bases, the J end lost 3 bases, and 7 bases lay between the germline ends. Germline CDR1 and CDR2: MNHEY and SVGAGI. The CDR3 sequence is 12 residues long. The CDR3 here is CASSSDNYEQYF. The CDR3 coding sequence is TGTGCCAGCAGTTCCGACAACTACGAGCAGTACTTC.

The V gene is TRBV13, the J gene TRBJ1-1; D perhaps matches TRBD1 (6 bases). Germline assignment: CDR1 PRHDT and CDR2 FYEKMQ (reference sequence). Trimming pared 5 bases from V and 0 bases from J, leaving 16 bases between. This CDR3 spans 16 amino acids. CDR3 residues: CASSPPGVYLNTEAFF. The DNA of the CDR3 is TGTGCCAGCAGCCCCCCAGGGGTGTATCTGAACACTGAAGCTTTCTTT.

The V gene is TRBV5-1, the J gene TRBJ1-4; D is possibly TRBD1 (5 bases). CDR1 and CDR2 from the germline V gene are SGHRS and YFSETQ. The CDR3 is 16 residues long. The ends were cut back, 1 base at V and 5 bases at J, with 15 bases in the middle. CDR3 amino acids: CASSLSQWGLNEKLFF. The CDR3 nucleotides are TGCGCCAGCAGCTTGTCGCAGTGGGGCTTAAATGAAAAACTGTTTTTT.

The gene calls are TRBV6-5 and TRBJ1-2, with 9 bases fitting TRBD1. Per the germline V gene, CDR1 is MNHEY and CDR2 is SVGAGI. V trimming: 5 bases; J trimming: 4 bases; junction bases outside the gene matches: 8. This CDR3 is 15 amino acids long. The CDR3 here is CASSPLGQGVYGYTF. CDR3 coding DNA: TGTGCCAGCAGTCCACTGGGACAGGGAGTCTATGGCTACACCTTC.

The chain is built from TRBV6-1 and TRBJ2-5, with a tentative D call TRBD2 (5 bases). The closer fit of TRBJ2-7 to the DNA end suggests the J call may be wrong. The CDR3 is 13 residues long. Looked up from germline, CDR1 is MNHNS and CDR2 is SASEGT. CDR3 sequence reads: CASSERTGNEQYF. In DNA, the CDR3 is TGTGCCAGCAGTGAAAGGACGGGGAACGAGCAGTACTTC.

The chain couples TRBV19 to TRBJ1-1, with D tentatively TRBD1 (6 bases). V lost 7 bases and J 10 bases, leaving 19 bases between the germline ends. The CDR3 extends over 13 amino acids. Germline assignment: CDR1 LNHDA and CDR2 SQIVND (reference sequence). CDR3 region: CASIGGQRGGAFF. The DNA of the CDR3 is TGTGCCAGTATTGGTGGGCAGAGAGGGGGAGCTTTCTTT.

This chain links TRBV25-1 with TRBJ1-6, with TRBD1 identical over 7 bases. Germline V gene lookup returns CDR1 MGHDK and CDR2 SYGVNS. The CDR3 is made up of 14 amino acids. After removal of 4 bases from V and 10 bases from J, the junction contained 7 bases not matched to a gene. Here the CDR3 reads CASSGGDRSSPLHF. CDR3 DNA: TGTGCCAGCAGTGGGGGGGACAGAAGCTCACCCCTCCACTTT.

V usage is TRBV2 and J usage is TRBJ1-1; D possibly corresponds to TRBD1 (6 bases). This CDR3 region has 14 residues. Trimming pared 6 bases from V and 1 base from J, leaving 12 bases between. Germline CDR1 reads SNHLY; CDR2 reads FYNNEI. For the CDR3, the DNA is TGTGCCAGCAGCATGACAGGAGAGAACACTGAAGCTTTCTTT. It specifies CASSMTGENTEAFF.

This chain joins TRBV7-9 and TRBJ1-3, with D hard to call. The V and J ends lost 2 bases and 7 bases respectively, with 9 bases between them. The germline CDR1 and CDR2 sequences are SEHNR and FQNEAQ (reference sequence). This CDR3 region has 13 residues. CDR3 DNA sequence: TGTGCCAGCAGCTTACGGGAGGTCAACACCATATATTTT. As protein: CASSLREVNTIYF.

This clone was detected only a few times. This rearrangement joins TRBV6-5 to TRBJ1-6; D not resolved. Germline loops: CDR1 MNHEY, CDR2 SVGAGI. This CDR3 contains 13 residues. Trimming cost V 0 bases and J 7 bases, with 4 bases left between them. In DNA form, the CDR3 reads TGTGCCAGCAGTTACTCTGAGAATTCACCCCTCCACTTT. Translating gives CASSYSENSPLHF.